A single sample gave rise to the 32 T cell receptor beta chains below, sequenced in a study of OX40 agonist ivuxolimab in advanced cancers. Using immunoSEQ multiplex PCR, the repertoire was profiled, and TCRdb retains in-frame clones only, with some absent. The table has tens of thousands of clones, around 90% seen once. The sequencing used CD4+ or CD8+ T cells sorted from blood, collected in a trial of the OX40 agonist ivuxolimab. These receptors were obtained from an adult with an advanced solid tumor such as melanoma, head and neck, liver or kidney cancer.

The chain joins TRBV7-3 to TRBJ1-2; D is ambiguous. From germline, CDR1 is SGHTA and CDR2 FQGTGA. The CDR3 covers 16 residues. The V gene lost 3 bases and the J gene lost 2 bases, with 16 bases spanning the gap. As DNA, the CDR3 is TGTGCCAGCAGCTTTGGAGGACCGGTAAACAACTATGGCTACACCTTC. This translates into CASSFGGPVNNYGYTF.

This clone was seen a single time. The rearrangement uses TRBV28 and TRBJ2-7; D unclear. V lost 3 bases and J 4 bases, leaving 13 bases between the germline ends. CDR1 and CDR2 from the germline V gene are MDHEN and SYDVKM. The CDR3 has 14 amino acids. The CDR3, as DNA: TGTGCCAGCAGTTTCGGGCTGCGACCTTACGAGCAGTACTTC. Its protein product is CASSFGLRPYEQYF.

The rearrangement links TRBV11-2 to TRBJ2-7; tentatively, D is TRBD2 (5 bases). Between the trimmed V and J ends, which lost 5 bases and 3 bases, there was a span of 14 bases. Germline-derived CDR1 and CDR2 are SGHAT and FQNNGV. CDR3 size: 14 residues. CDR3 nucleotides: TGTGCCAGCAGCCCCATACTGGGAGACTACGAGCAGTACTTC. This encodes CASSPILGDYEQYF.

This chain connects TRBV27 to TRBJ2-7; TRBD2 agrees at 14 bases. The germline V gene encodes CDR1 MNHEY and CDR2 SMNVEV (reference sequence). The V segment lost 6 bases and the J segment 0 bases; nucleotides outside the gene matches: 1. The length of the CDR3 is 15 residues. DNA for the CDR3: TGTGCCAGCAGCGGACTAGCGGGGGGCTCCTACGAGCAGTACTTC. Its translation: CASSGLAGGSYEQYF.

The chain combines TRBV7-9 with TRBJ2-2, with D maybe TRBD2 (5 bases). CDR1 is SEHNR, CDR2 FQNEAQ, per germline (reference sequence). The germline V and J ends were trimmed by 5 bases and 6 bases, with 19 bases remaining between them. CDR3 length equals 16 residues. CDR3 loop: CASSARDGNSAGELFF. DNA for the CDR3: TGTGCCAGCAGCGCCCGGGATGGGAACTCGGCCGGGGAGCTGTTTTTT.

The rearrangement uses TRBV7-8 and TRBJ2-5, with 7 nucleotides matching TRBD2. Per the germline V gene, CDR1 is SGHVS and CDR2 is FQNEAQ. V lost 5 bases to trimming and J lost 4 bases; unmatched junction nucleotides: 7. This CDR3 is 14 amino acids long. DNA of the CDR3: TGTGCCAGCAGCCCTTTGGGGGGGGGAGAGACCCAGTACTTC. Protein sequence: CASSPLGGGETQYF.

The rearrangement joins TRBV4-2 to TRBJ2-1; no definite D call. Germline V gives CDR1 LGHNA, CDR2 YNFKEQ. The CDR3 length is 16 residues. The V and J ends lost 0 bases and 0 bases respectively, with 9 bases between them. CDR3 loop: CASSQDSLSSYNEQFF. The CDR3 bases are TGTGCCAGCAGCCAAGACAGCCTGAGCTCCTACAATGAGCAGTTCTTC.

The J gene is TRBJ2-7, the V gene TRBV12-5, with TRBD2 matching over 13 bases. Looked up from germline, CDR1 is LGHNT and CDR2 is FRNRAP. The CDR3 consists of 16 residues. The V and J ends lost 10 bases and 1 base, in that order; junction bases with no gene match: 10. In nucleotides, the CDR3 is TGTGCTATTAAGGGACTAGCGGGAAGGGTATCCTACGAGCAGTACTTC. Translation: CAIKGLAGRVSYEQYF.

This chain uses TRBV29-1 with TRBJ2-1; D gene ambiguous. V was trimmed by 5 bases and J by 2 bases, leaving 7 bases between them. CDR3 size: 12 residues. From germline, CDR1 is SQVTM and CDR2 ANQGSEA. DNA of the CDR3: TGCAGCGTTCGCCGGCCCTACAATGAGCAGTTCTTC. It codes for CSVRRPYNEQFF.

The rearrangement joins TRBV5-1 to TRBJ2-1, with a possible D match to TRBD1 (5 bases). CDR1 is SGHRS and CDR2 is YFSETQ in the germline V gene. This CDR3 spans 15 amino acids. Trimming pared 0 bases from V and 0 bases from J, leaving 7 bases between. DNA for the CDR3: TGCGCCAGCAGCTTGGTGGACAACTCCTACAATGAGCAGTTCTTC. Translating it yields CASSLVDNSYNEQFF.

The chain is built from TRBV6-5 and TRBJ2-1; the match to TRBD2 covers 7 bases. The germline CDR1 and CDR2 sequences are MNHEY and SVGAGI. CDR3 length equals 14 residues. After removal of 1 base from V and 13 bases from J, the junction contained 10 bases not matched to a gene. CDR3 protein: CASSYYPPRGEQFF. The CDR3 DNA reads TGTGCCAGCAGTTACTACCCCCCTCGGGGGGAACAGTTCTTC.

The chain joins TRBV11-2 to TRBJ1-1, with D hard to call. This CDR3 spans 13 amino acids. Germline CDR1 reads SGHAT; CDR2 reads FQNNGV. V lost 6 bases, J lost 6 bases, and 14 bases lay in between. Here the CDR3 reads CASSYGSAPEAFF. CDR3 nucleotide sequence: TGTGCCAGCAGTTATGGAAGCGCACCTGAAGCTTTCTTT.

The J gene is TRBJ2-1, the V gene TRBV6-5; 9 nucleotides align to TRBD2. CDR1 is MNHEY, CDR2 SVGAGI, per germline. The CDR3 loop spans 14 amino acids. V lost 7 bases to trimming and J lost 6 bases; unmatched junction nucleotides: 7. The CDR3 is CASTRGRGGNEQFF. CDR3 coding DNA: TGTGCCAGCACCCGCGGGAGGGGCGGCAATGAGCAGTTCTTC.

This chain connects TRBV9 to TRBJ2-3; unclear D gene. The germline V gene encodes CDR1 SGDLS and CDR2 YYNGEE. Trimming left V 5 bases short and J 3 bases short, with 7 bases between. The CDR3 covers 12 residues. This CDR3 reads CASSNYTDTQYF. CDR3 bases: TGTGCCAGCAGTAACTATACAGATACGCAGTATTTT.

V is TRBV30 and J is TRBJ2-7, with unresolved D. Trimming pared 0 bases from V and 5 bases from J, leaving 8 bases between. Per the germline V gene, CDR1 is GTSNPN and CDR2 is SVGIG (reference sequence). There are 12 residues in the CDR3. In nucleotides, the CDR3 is TGTGCCTGGAGTGTATTAGGGAACGAGCAGTACTTC. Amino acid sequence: CAWSVLGNEQYF.

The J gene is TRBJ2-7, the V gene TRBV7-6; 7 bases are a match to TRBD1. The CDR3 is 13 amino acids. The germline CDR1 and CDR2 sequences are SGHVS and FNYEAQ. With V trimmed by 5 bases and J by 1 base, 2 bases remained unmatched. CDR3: CASSPDRSYEQYF. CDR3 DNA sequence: TGTGCCAGCAGCCCGGACAGGTCCTACGAGCAGTACTTC. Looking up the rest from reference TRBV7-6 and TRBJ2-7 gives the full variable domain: GAGVSQSPRYKVTKRGQDVALRCDPISGHVSLYWYRQALGQGPEFLTYFNYEAQQDKSGLPNDRFSAERPEGSISTLTIQRTEQRDSAMYRCASSPDRSYEQYFGPGTRLTVT.

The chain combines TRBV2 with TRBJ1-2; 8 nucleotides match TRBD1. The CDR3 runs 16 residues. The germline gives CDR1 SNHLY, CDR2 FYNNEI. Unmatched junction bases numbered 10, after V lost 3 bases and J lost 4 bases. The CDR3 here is CASSEGTGGKIYGYTF. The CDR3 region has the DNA TGTGCCAGCAGTGAGGGAACAGGGGGTAAAATCTATGGCTACACCTTC.

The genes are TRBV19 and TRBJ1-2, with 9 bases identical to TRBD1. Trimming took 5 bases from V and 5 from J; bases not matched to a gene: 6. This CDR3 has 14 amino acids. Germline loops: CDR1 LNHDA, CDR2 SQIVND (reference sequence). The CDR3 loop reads CASSPGTGFYGYTF. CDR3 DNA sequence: TGTGCCAGTAGTCCCGGGACAGGGTTTTATGGCTACACCTTC.

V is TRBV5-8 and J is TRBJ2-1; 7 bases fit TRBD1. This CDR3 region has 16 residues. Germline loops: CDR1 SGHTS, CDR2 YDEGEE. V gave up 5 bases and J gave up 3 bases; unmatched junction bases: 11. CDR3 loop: CASSNIRDSVYNEQFF. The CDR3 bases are TGTGCCAGCAGTAATATCCGGGACAGCGTCTACAATGAGCAGTTCTTC.

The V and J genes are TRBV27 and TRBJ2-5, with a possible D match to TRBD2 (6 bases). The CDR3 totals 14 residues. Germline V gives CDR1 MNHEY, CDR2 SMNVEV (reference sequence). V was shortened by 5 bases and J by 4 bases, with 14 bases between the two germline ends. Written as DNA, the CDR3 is TGTGCCAGCAGTCCCCTTTACGGGGGAGAGACCCAGTACTTC. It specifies CASSPLYGGETQYF.

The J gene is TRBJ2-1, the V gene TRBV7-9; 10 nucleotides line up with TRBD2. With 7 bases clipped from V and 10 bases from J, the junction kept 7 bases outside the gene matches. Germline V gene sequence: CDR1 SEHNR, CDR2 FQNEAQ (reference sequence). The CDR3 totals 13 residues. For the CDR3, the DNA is TGTGCCAGCACCACAGGACTAGCGGAAGAGCAGTTCTTC. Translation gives CASTTGLAEEQFF. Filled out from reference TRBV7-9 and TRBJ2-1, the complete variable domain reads DTGVSQNPRHKITKRGQNVTFRCDPISEHNRLYWYRQTLGQGPEFLTYFQNEAQLEKSRLLSDRFSAERPKGSFSTLEIQRTEQGDSAMYLCASTTGLAEEQFFGPGTRLTVL.

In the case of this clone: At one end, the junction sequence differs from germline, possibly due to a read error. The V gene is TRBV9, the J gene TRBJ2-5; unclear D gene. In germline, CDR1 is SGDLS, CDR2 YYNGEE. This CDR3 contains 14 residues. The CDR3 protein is CASSLPGAQEPQYF. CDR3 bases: TGTGCCAGCAGCCTCCCCGGAGCACAAGAGCCCCAGTACTTC.

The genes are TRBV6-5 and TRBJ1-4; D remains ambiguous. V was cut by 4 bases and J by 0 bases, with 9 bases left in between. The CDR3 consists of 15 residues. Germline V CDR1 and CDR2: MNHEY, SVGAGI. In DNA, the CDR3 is TGTGCCAGCAGTTCTTCTGAGGCAACTAATGAAAAACTGTTTTTT. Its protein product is CASSSSEATNEKLFF.

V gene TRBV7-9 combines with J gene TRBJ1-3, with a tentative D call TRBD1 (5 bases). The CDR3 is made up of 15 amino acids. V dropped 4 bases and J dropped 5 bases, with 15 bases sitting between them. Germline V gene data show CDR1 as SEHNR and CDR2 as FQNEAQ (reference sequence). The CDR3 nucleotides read TGTGCCAGCAGCTCTCCCGGGACTTTTCGAAACACCATATATTTT. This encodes CASSSPGTFRNTIYF.

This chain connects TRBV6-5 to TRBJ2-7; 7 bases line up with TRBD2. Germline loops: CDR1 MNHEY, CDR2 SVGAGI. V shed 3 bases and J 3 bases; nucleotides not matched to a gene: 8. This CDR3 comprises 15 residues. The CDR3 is CASSYGAGASYEQYF. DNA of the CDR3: TGTGCCAGCAGTTATGGGGCGGGAGCCAGCTACGAGCAGTACTTC.

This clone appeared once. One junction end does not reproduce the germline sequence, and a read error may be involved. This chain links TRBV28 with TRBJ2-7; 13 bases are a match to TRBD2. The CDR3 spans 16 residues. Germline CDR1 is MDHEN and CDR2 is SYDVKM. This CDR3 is CASSGGLAGNKYEQYF. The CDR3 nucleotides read TGTGCGAGCAGCGGGGGACTAGCGGGAAACAAGTACGAGCAGTACTTC.

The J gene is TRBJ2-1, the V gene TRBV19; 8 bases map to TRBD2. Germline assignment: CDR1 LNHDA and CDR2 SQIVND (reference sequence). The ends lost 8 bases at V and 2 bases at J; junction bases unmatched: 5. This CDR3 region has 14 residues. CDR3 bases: TGTGCCAGTGCCCTAGCGGGCCCCTACAATGAGCAGTTCTTC. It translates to CASALAGPYNEQFF.

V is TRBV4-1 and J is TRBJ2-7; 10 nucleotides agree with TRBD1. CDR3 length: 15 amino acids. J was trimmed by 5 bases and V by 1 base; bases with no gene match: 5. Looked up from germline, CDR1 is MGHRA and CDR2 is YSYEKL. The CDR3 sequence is CASSQAGTGENEQYF. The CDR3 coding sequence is TGCGCCAGCAGCCAAGCCGGGACAGGGGAAAACGAGCAGTACTTC.

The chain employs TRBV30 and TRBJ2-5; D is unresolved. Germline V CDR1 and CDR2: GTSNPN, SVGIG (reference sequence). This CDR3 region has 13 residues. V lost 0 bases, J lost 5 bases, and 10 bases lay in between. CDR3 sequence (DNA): TGTGCCTGGAGTGTAAGCCCTGGGGAGACCCAGTACTTC. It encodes CAWSVSPGETQYF.

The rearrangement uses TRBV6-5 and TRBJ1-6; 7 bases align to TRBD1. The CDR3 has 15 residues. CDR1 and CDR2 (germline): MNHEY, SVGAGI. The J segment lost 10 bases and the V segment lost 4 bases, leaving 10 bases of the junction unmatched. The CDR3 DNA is TGTGCCAGCAGTTCTGACAGGGAGGTTGGATCACCCCTCCACTTT. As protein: CASSSDREVGSPLHF.

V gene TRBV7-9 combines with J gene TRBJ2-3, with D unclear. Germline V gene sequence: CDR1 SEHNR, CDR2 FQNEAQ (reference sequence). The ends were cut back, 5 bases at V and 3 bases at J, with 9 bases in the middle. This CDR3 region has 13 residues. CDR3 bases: TGTGCCAGCAGCCCCTTCCCAACAGATACGCAGTATTTT. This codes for CASSPFPTDTQYF.

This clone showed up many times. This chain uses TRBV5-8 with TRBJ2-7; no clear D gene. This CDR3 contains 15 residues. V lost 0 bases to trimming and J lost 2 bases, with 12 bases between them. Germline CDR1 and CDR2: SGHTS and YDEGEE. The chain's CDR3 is CASSLGSRFAYEQYF. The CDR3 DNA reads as TGTGCCAGCAGCTTGGGGAGCAGGTTCGCCTACGAGCAGTACTTC.